This is a list of T cell receptor beta chains from one sample in a study of OX40 agonist ivuxolimab in advanced cancers. Using immunoSEQ multiplex PCR, the repertoire was profiled, and TCRdb retains in-frame clones only, with some absent. The data show 60,000 to 65,000 clones, roughly nine tenths seen once. Sequenced material: CD4+ or CD8+ T cells sorted from blood, taken in a trial of the OX40 agonist ivuxolimab. Receptor source: an adult with an advanced solid tumor such as melanoma, head and neck, liver or kidney cancer. Each CDR3 is given with its conserved first and last residue. D genes are given only for firm matches. Some rows mark clone size as missing; the rest say once, few, many or name a class of expanded clone.

TRBV28	.	TRBJ2-7	TRBD1	CASSFTGDYEQYF	TGTGCCAGCAGTTTTACAGGGGACTACGAGCAGTACTTC
TRBV10-2	.	TRBJ1-2	TRBD1	CASSESGGGQGAYYGYTF	TGCGCCAGCAGTGAGTCGGGAGGAGGACAGGGGGCTTACTATGGCTACACCTTC
TRBV10-3	.	TRBJ2-7	TRBD2	CAISEEVGLAGGRYEQYF	TGTGCCATCAGTGAAGAGGTCGGGCTAGCGGGAGGTAGATACGAGCAGTACTTC
TRBV9	.	TRBJ2-3	.	CASSAGAPDTQYF	TGTGCCAGCAGCGCGGGGGCCCCAGATACGCAGTATTTT
TRBV7-6	few	TRBJ2-7	TRBD1	CASNTPPEGTGLKNEQYF	TGTGCCAGCAACACACCGCCCGAAGGGACAGGGCTGAAGAACGAGCAGTACTTC
TRBV6-1	.	TRBJ1-4	.	CASSEGSATNEKLFF	TGTGCCAGCAGTGAAGGCTCGGCAACTAATGAAAAACTGTTTTTT
TRBV6-6	.	TRBJ1-2	TRBD1	CASRSPGQALGYGYTF	TGTGCCAGCAGGTCCCCGGGACAGGCACTGGGGTATGGCTACACCTTC
TRBV4-1	.	TRBJ2-1	TRBD2	CASSQDQLAGGRWNEQFF	TGCGCCAGCAGCCAAGACCAACTAGCGGGGGGGCGTTGGAATGAGCAGTTCTTC
TRBV6-1	.	TRBJ2-5	TRBD2	CASRTGGQETQYF	TGTGCCAGCAGAACCGGGGGGCAAGAGACCCAGTACTTC
TRBV4-2	.	TRBJ2-7	TRBD2	CASSQTTAVAGVYEQYF	TGTGCCAGCAGCCAAACCACTGCGGTAGCGGGAGTCTACGAGCAGTACTTC
TRBV28	.	TRBJ1-4	.	CASSFSRTNEKLFF	TGTGCCAGCAGTTTTAGCAGAACTAATGAAAAACTGTTTTTT
TRBV11-2	.	TRBJ2-2	.	CASSSTRDPGELFF	TGTGCCAGCAGCTCAACACGGGACCCCGGGGAGCTGTTTTTT
TRBV29-1	.	TRBJ2-7	.	CSVEFTGRPYEQYF	TGCAGCGTTGAATTTACAGGGAGACCCTACGAGCAGTACTTC
TRBV2	once	TRBJ1-1	.	CASTDSRTEAFF	TGTGCCAGCACCGACAGTCGGACTGAAGCTTTCTTT
TRBV14	.	TRBJ2-5	TRBD2	CASSRVLAGEETQYF	TGTGCCAGCAGCCGGGTACTAGCGGGGGAAGAGACCCAGTACTTC
TRBV5-1	.	TRBJ2-5	TRBD2	CASSLAGAGQQETQYF	TGCGCCAGCAGCTTGGCCGGAGCGGGGCAGCAAGAGACCCAGTACTTC
TRBV5-6	.	TRBJ2-7	.	CASSPWRGPSSYEQYF	TGTGCCAGCAGCCCCTGGAGAGGCCCCAGCTCCTACGAGCAGTACTTC
TRBV2	.	TRBJ1-4	TRBD1	CASTDRANEKLFF	TGTGCCAGCACGGACAGGGCTAATGAAAAACTGTTTTTT
TRBV7-8	.	TRBJ2-1	.	CASSLAASSDNEQFF	TGTGCCAGCAGCTTAGCGGCTAGCTCAGACAATGAGCAGTTCTTC
TRBV27	.	TRBJ1-5	.	CASSLTGSNQPQHF	TGTGCCAGCAGTTTAACAGGTAGCAATCAGCCCCAGCATTTT
TRBV7-3	.	TRBJ2-3	TRBD2	CASRESGANTQYF	TGTGCCAGCAGGGAGAGCGGGGCAAATACGCAGTATTTT
TRBV7-6	.	TRBJ2-7	.	CASSLSMGYEQYF	TGTGCCAGCAGCTTATCTATGGGCTACGAGCAGTACTTC
TRBV10-3	.	TRBJ1-1	.	CAISESSGAGETEAFF	TGTGCCATCAGTGAGTCTTCGGGGGCTGGAGAGACTGAAGCTTTCTTT
TRBV12-5	.	TRBJ2-7	.	CASGFSSYEQYF	TGTGCTAGTGGTTTCTCCTCCTACGAGCAGTACTTC
TRBV27	.	TRBJ2-7	.	CASSEQGYEQYF	TGTGCCAGCAGTGAACAGGGCTACGAGCAGTACTTC